A selection of T cell receptor beta chains follows, all from one sample in a study of T cell responses to AZD1222 COVID-19 vaccine. Measured with immunoSEQ multiplex PCR; TCRdb has only the in-frame clones, and not every one. The table records under 150,000 clones, approximately 90% of them present only once. The sample was peripheral blood, taken 28 days after the second AZD1222 dose. These receptors were taken from an adult who received the AZD1222 COVID-19 vaccine. Both conserved end residues are part of each CDR3. The D gene is left open where the match is weak. Rows give clone size only sometimes, using once, few, many, or a class for an expanded clone.

TRBJ1-5 | TRBV6-5 | 12 | - | - | TGTGCCAGCAGTTCCCGTAATCAGCCCCAGCATTTT | CASSSRNQPQHF
TRBJ1-2 | TRBV5-5 | 13 | - | - | TGTGCCAGCAGCTTAGGTGGGCGGGATGGCTACACCTTC | CASSLGGRDGYTF
TRBJ2-3 | TRBV30 | 14 | - | - | TGTGCCTGGAGTATGGGGTCCAGCACAGATACGCAGTATTTT | CAWSMGSSTDTQYF
TRBJ2-5 | TRBV5-1 | 14 | - | TRBD1 | TGCGCCAGCAGCTCACAGGGGAGCGGCGAGACCCAGTACTTC | CASSSQGSGETQYF
TRBJ1-2 | TRBV7-9 | 19 | - | TRBD1 | TGTGCCAGCAGCTTTTATAGACAGGGATACGATTTGGGGACCTATGGCTACACCTTC | CASSFYRQGYDLGTYGYTF
TRBJ1-5 | TRBV10-3 | 13 | once | TRBD1 | TGTGCCATCGGGACAGGTGATAGTCAGCCCCAGCATTTT | CAIGTGDSQPQHF
TRBJ1-3 | TRBV2 | 14 | - | - | TGTGCCAGCACCCCCGAACAGGGTACCGGCACCATATATTTT | CASTPEQGTGTIYF
TRBJ1-2 | TRBV11-2 | 12 | - | - | TGTGCCAGCAGCTCCGACCCATCTGGCTACACCTTC | CASSSDPSGYTF
TRBJ1-1 | TRBV10-3 | 17 | - | - | TGTGCCATCAGTGAGTCCCAGGGTACAGGTCGGGACACTGAAGCTTTCTTT | CAISESQGTGRDTEAFF
TRBJ2-7 | TRBV4-1 | 17 | - | - | TGCGCCAGCAGCCAAGGACGTATCGGGGGCAGCTCCTACGAGCAGTACTTC | CASSQGRIGGSSYEQYF
TRBJ1-1 | TRBV27 | 14 | - | - | TGTGCCAGCAGTTTCGAGGGGATTAACACTGAAGCTTTCTTT | CASSFEGINTEAFF
TRBJ1-3 | TRBV20-1 | 15 | - | - | TGCAGTGCTAGTCGGGCCCATTGGGACGGAAACACCATATATTTT | CSASRAHWDGNTIYF
TRBJ1-5 | TRBV6-2/TRBV6-3 | 14 | - | - | TGTGCCAGCAGTTACGGAGGAATCAATCAGCCCCAGCATTTT | CASSYGGINQPQHF
TRBJ1-6 | TRBV7-3 | 13 | - | - | TGTGCCAGCAGCTTAGAGGGTAGCGGACCCCTCCACTTT | CASSLEGSGPLHF
TRBJ1-3 | TRBV3-1/TRBV3-2 | 14 | - | TRBD1 | TGTGCCAGCAGCCTTGTAACAGGGGCAAACACCATATATTTT | CASSLVTGANTIYF
TRBJ1-2 | TRBV15 | 13 | - | TRBD1 | TGTGCCACCAGTGACAGGGGAAACTATGGCTACACCTTC | CATSDRGNYGYTF
TRBJ1-1 | TRBV5-1 | 14 | - | - | TGCGCCAGCAGCTTGGGCGGCAGCAAGACTGAAGCTTTCTTT | CASSLGGSKTEAFF
TRBJ1-1 | TRBV18 | 12 | - | - | TGTGCCAGCTCACCCCAGGGGACTGAAGCTTTCTTT | CASSPQGTEAFF
TRBJ1-2 | TRBV27 | 16 | - | TRBD1 | TGTGCCAGCAGTCCAAAGCCGACAGGGGCAACGGAAGGCTACACCTTC | CASSPKPTGATEGYTF
TRBJ2-3 | TRBV4-2 | 16 | - | TRBD2 | TGTGCCAGCAGCCAAGTAAAGGCTAGCGGGATAGATACGCAGTATTTT | CASSQVKASGIDTQYF
TRBJ1-1 | TRBV7-2 | 13 | - | - | TGTGCCAGCAGCTTAGTAATGGACACTGAAGCTTTCTTT | CASSLVMDTEAFF
TRBJ2-1 | TRBV5-6 | 16 | - | TRBD2 | TGTGCCAGCAGCTTGGGTGAGAGACTAGCGGGAGGGAGTTTGGTCTTC | CASSLGERLAGGSLVF
TRBJ2-1 | TRBV11-2 | 14 | - | - | TGTGCCTCTGAACGAGGGAGCTCCTACAATGAGCAGTTCTTC | CASERGSSYNEQFF
TRBJ1-3 | TRBV4-3 | 16 | - | - | TGCGCCAGCAGCCAAGACGGATCGGGGGCAGGAAACACCATATATTTT | CASSQDGSGAGNTIYF
TRBJ1-5 | TRBV28 | 14 | - | - | TGTGCCAGCAGTTTTGGGGACCTCAATCAGCCCCAGCATTTT | CASSFGDLNQPQHF
TRBJ1-2 | TRBV3-1/TRBV3-2 | 15 | - | TRBD1 | TGTGCCAGCAGCCGAGAGGACGGACAGGTTTATGGCTACACCTTC | CASSREDGQVYGYTF
TRBJ1-3 | TRBV11-2 | 12 | - | - | TGTGCCAGCAGCTCCTTTGGGGCAAACCGCTATTTT | CASSSFGANRYF
TRBJ1-2 | TRBV5-4 | 13 | few | TRBD1 | TGTGCCAGCAGCACTGACAGGGGGCCAGGCTACACCTTC | CASSTDRGPGYTF
TRBJ2-1 | TRBV19 | 13 | - | TRBD2 | TGTGCCAGTAGTAACGGACTAGCCGATGAGCAGTTCTTC | CASSNGLADEQFF
TRBJ1-4 | TRBV5-5 | 17 | - | - | TGTGCCAGCAGTTCCCGGGTAGGGATAGCAACTAATGAAAAACTGTTTTTT | CASSSRVGIATNEKLFF
TRBJ1-4 | TRBV24-1 | 12 | few | - | TGTGCCACCAGTGATTTTGGCGAAAAACTGTTTTTT | CATSDFGEKLFF
TRBJ2-1 | TRBV7-9 | 15 | once | - | TGTGCCAGCAGCCCCCGAACGCGGCCTTCAAATGAGCAGTTCTTC | CASSPRTRPSNEQFF
TRBJ1-5 | TRBV28 | 16 | - | - | TGTGCCAGCAGTCCCCCCCGGGGCAGGACAAATCAGCCCCAGCATTTT | CASSPPRGRTNQPQHF
TRBJ1-6 | TRBV3-1/TRBV3-2 | 14 | - | TRBD1 | TGTGCCAGCAGCCTCGGACAGGGGTATTCACCCCTCCACTTT | CASSLGQGYSPLHF
TRBJ1-3 | TRBV6-5 | 14 | - | - | TGTGCCAGCAGGGGTACAGGGTCGGGAAACACCATATATTTT | CASRGTGSGNTIYF
TRBJ1-1 | TRBV10-2 | 15 | - | - | TGCGCCAGCAGTGTCGGCCAATTAAGGGACACTGAAGCTTTCTTT | CASSVGQLRDTEAFF
TRBJ1-2 | TRBV27 | 18 | - | - | TGTGCCAGCAGTTTAAAGGGGACGCTCGGGGGGCTCTCCTATGGCTACACCTTC | CASSLKGTLGGLSYGYTF
TRBJ1-1 | TRBV7-9 | 15 | - | TRBD1 | TGTGCCAGCAGCACCAGGGGGGCAGGGGCCGGTGAAGCTTTCTTT | CASSTRGAGAGEAFF
TRBJ1-1 | TRBV10-3 | 11 | few | - | TGTGCCATCAGAAAGGGCCCTGAAGCTTTCTTT | CAIRKGPEAFF
TRBJ1-6 | TRBV28 | 12 | once | - | TGTGCCAGCAGTTTAAAGGGGAAACCCCTCCACTTT | CASSLKGKPLHF
TRBJ2-3 | TRBV7-9 | 17 | - | - | TGTGCCAGCAGCCCCAGCTGGGGGGGCGTCGGGGCAGATACGCAGTATTTT | CASSPSWGGVGADTQYF
TRBJ1-2 | TRBV29-1 | 13 | - | TRBD1 | TGCAGCGTTGACCCGGACAGGGGACTTGGCTACACCTTC | CSVDPDRGLGYTF
TRBJ2-3 | TRBV7-9 | 11 | - | - | TGTGCCAGCGGAGAGGGAGATACGCAGTATTTT | CASGEGDTQYF
TRBJ2-5 | TRBV4-2 | 13 | - | - | TGTGCCAGCAGCGTCAGGAGTCAAGAGACCCAGTACTTC | CASSVRSQETQYF
TRBJ1-4 | TRBV30 | 14 | - | - | TGTGCCTGGACCCTTCCTGGGGACGGGGAAAAACTGTTTTTT | CAWTLPGDGEKLFF
TRBJ2-3 | TRBV27 | 14 | - | TRBD1 | TGTGCCAGCAGAAGACAGGGAACCACAGATACGCAGTATTTT | CASRRQGTTDTQYF
TRBJ1-3 | TRBV2 | 13 | - | - | TGTGCCAGCAAGTACGGGGCTGGAAACACCATATATTTT | CASKYGAGNTIYF
TRBJ2-2 | TRBV19 | 13 | once | - | TGTGCCAGTAAATTCAGGGACACCGGGGAGCTGTTTTTT | CASKFRDTGELFF
TRBJ2-1 | TRBV3-1/TRBV3-2 | 17 | once | TRBD2 | TGTGCCAGCAGCCAAGATTTAAGTAGCGGGGGGCTCAATGAGCAGTTCTTC | CASSQDLSSGGLNEQFF
TRBJ1-2 | TRBV5-4 | 13 | once | - | TGTGCCAGCAGCTTGAACGGTAACTATGGCTACACCTTC | CASSLNGNYGYTF
TRBJ1-6 | TRBV6-6 | 16 | - | TRBD1 | TGTGCCAGCAGTAGGAAGACAGGGGCCCATTTTTCCAGTCTCCACTTT | CASSRKTGAHFSSLHF
TRBJ2-5 | TRBV5-4 | 16 | - | TRBD2 | TGTGCCAGCAGCTCAGGACTAGCGGGACTCCAAGAGACCCAGTACTTC | CASSSGLAGLQETQYF
TRBJ2-1 | TRBV5-1 | 15 | - | TRBD2 | TGCGCCAGCAGCTTGGTGGCTAGCGGGAGTAATGAGCAGTTCTTC | CASSLVASGSNEQFF
TRBJ2-1 | TRBV15 | 11 | few | - | TGTGCCACCAGCAGATGGGATGAGCAGTTCTTC | CATSRWDEQFF
TRBJ1-1 | TRBV7-9 | 15 | - | TRBD1 | TGTGCCAGCAGCTTAGGGACAGGGGCGAACACTGAAGCTTTCTTT | CASSLGTGANTEAFF
TRBJ2-1 | TRBV7-2 | 14 | once | TRBD1 | TGTGCCAGCAGCTTAGCAGGACAGGACAATGAGCAGTTCTTC | CASSLAGQDNEQFF
TRBJ1-2 | TRBV30 | 12 | - | - | TGTGCCTGGAACTCTCGGGGTTGGGGCTACACCTTC | CAWNSRGWGYTF
TRBJ1-1 | TRBV5-4 | 13 | - | - | TGTGCCAGCACCTCGGGGGTGAACACTGAAGCTTTCTTT | CASTSGVNTEAFF
TRBJ2-3 | TRBV9 | 15 | - | - | TGTGCCAGCAGCGCGGGACTTACTAGCACAGATACGCAGTATTTT | CASSAGLTSTDTQYF